The 32 T cell receptor beta chains below all came from one sample that was sequenced in a study of T cells after posttransplantation cyclophosphamide. The protocol was immunoSEQ multiplex PCR, while the TCRdb copy is restricted to in-frame clones and leaves out a portion. This repertoire shows about 21,000 clones, roughly 87% found once; its top ten account for around 7.9%. Cyclophosphamide on days +3 and +4 followed busulfan-fludarabine conditioning and a marrow graft. Specimen: PBMCs, collected after allogeneic stem cell transplant with posttransplant cyclophosphamide. Source of these receptors: a female patient aged 40-50 years who received an allogeneic stem cell transplant from a related donor, was CMV-positive, and had no GVHD. Part of the T cell pool may stem from the graft donor.

The chain links TRBV7-9 to TRBJ1-3, with TRBD1 matching over 7 bases. V dropped 0 bases and J dropped 0; count of bases not matched to a gene: 2. Germline CDR1 and CDR2: SEHNR and FQNEAQ (reference sequence). This CDR3 region has 16 residues. DNA of the CDR3: TGTGCCAGCAGCTTAGCGGGACAGTACTCTGGAAACACCATATATTTT. Amino acids: CASSLAGQYSGNTIYF.

A remark on this clone: Because the CDR3's place on the DNA is in doubt, the DNA is left out and the CDR3 is given as listed by TCRdb. The chain is built from TRBV18 and TRBJ2-7; the table's TRBD1 call for D was not verified on the DNA. The CDR3 is 16 amino acids long, termini counted. Germline V gene data show CDR1 as KGHSH and CDR2 as LQKENI. CDR3 residues: CASSLTFGTGGYEQYF.

As DNA, the CDR3 is TGTGCCAGCAGCGTAGGGATTAGCGGGAGGGAAGAGACCCAGTACTTC. Its protein product is CASSVGISGREETQYF. The chain links TRBV9 to TRBJ2-5, with 11 bases matching TRBD2. With V trimmed by 0 bases and J by 3 bases, 4 bases remained unmatched. From germline, CDR1 is SGDLS and CDR2 YYNGEE. The CDR3 is 16 amino acids.

The chain combines TRBV5-1 with TRBJ2-1; possible D gene TRBD1, 6 bases. CDR1 is SGHRS, CDR2 YFSETQ, per germline. The CDR3 is 16 residues long. Trimming cost V 1 base and J 5 bases, with 16 bases left between them. For the CDR3, the DNA is TGCGCCAGCAGCTTGTCAGGGCAGGGGAGCAACAATGAGCAGTTCTTC. Translation gives CASSLSGQGSNNEQFF.

This sequence joins TRBV29-1 and TRBJ2-7, with TRBD1 matching 8 bases. Germline CDR1 is SQVTM and CDR2 is ANQGSEA. This CDR3 comprises 12 residues. V was pared by 5 bases and J by 6 bases, with 6 bases of the junction left unmatched. The chain's CDR3 is CSVSSGGFEQYF. The CDR3 DNA reads as TGCAGCGTTAGTTCAGGGGGCTTCGAGCAGTACTTC.

This chain joins TRBV28 and TRBJ1-2; 8 bases align to TRBD1. The germline V gene encodes CDR1 MDHEN and CDR2 SYDVKM. There are 15 residues in the CDR3. V was clipped by 6 bases and J by 2 bases; unmatched bases: 8. The CDR3 spells CASSTIGQGNYGYTF. The CDR3 nucleotides are TGTGCCAGCAGCACAATAGGACAGGGAAACTATGGCTACACCTTC.

V and J are TRBV18 and TRBJ2-1, with a possible D match to TRBD2 (6 bases). The germline V and J ends were trimmed by 6 bases and 9 bases, with 21 bases remaining between them. The length of the CDR3 is 15 residues. The germline V gene has CDR1 KGHSH and CDR2 LQKENI. Here the CDR3 DNA reads TGTGCCAGCTCGCCATCCCCCGGGAGTGGGAGTGAGCAGTTCTTC. This translates into CASSPSPGSGSEQFF.

This chain uses TRBV7-2 with TRBJ2-1; TRBD2 aligns across 14 bases. Per the germline V gene, CDR1 is SGHTA and CDR2 is FQGNSA. The CDR3 extends over 18 amino acids. V was clipped by 2 bases and J by 10 bases; unmatched bases: 13. The CDR3 DNA follows: TGTGCCAGCAGCTTAAGGGTGAGGGGGACTAGCGGGAGAGTAGAGCAGTTCTTC. It is translated as CASSLRVRGTSGRVEQFF.

The chain carries TRBV6-5 and TRBJ2-7; 11 bases line up with TRBD1. From germline, CDR1 is MNHEY and CDR2 SVGAGI. This CDR3 is 14 amino acids long. Trimming removed 5 bases from V and 2 bases from J; junction bases left unmatched: 2. The chain's CDR3 is CASSRGQGAYEQYF. The CDR3 DNA reads as TGTGCCAGCAGTAGGGGACAGGGGGCCTACGAGCAGTACTTC.

The gene calls are TRBV10-3 and TRBJ2-7, with D possibly TRBD2 on 6 matching bases. The CDR3 consists of 12 residues. Trimming took 6 bases from V and 3 from J, leaving 9 bases between them. CDR1 is ENHRY and CDR2 is SYGVKD in the germline V gene. CDR3 bases: TGTGCCATCAGCCAGACTAGCTACGAGCAGTACTTC. Translating gives CAISQTSYEQYF.

This chain joins TRBV5-4 and TRBJ2-2; D unclear. CDR3 size: 14 residues. V was cut by 0 bases and J by 2 bases, with 5 bases left in between. Germline CDR1 is SGHNT and CDR2 is YYREEE (reference sequence). This chain's CDR3 is CASSLAGNTGELFF. Written as DNA, the CDR3 is TGTGCCAGCAGCTTGGCGGGTAACACCGGGGAGCTGTTTTTT. The variable domain in full, completed from reference TRBV5-4 and TRBJ2-2, reads ETGVTQSPTHLIKTRGQQVTLRCSSQSGHNTVSWYQQALGQGPQFIFQYYREEENGRGNFPPRFSGLQFPNYSSELNVNALELDDSALYLCASSLAGNTGELFFGEGSRLTVL.

The CDR3, as DNA: TGCAGCGTTCAGGATCTCCAAGAGACCCAGTACTTC. As protein: CSVQDLQETQYF. The chain carries TRBV29-1 and TRBJ2-5; D remains ambiguous. The CDR3 has 12 residues. CDR1 SQVTM and CDR2 ANQGSEA come from the germline V gene. V was pared by 5 bases and J by 1 base, with 8 bases between.

This chain uses TRBV5-1 with TRBJ2-7; TRBD1 matches at 11 bases. J was trimmed by 5 bases and V by 4 bases; bases with no gene match: 14. This CDR3 spans 17 amino acids. The germline V gene encodes CDR1 SGHRS and CDR2 YFSETQ. The CDR3 DNA is TGCGCCAGCAGCCGCCAAGGACAGGGGGCGTATATCAACGAGCAGTACTTC. It specifies CASSRQGQGAYINEQYF.

This clone was observed once. The chain has TRBV7-2 and TRBJ2-2; D remains unclear. The CDR3 spans 15 residues. Germline V CDR1 and CDR2: SGHTA, FQGNSA. V was clipped by 2 bases and J by 5 bases, with 12 bases between them. The CDR3 DNA reads TGTGCCAGCAGCTTAACGTCATTTCTAACCGGGGAGCTGTTTTTT. Translating it yields CASSLTSFLTGELFF.

The V and J genes are TRBV6-5 and TRBJ2-5; 8 bases match TRBD2. The DNA end lines up better with TRBJ2-7; the J call may be wrong. The germline V gene has CDR1 MNHEY and CDR2 SVGAGI. The CDR3 spans 16 residues. CDR3 loop: CASSYQGTRWNYEQYF. For the CDR3, the DNA is TGTGCCAGCAGTTACCAAGGGACTAGATGGAACTACGAGCAGTACTTC.

The chain employs TRBV7-8 and TRBJ2-7; D may be TRBD1 (6 bases). Germline CDR1 is SGHVS and CDR2 is FQNEAQ. The length of the CDR3 is 14 residues. The V end was cut by 1 base, the J end by 3 bases, with 10 bases between. The CDR3 loop is CASSLGQVLYEQYF. The DNA of the CDR3 is TGTGCCAGCAGCTTAGGACAGGTCCTCTACGAGCAGTACTTC.

The chain uses TRBV15 and TRBJ2-4; D is possibly TRBD2 (5 bases). V was pared by 6 bases and J by 15 bases, with 24 bases between. Germline assignment: CDR1 LNHNV and CDR2 YYDKDF (reference sequence). This CDR3 spans 14 amino acids. This chain's CDR3 is CATRGWMDGVTPYF. CDR3 nucleotide sequence: TGTGCCACCAGGGGGTGGATGGACGGGGTAACTCCGTACTTC.

This chain connects TRBV18 to TRBJ2-5; D perhaps matches TRBD1 (6 bases). V shed 5 bases and J shed 3 bases, with 10 bases lying between them. In germline, CDR1 is KGHSH, CDR2 LQKENI. The CDR3 is made up of 13 amino acids. The CDR3 bases are TGTGCCAGCTCAGTACGGGACAAAGAGACCCAGTACTTC. Its translation: CASSVRDKETQYF. Using reference TRBV18 and TRBJ2-5 for the parts outside the CDR3, the full variable domain is NAGVMQNPRHLVRRRGQEARLRCSPMKGHSHVYWYRQLPEEGLKFMVYLQKENIIDESGMPKERFSAEFPKEGPSILRIQQVVRGDSAAYFCASSVRDKETQYFGPGTRLLVL.

The genes are TRBV4-2 and TRBJ2-7; TRBD2 matches 8 bases. CDR1 and CDR2 (germline): LGHNA, YNFKEQ. Germline trimming cut 2 bases from V and 3 bases from J; bases unmatched to any gene: 12. The CDR3 totals 17 residues. CDR3 region: CASSQPKGPGLVYEQYF. In DNA, the CDR3 is TGTGCCAGCAGCCAACCTAAGGGTCCGGGACTAGTCTACGAGCAGTACTTC.

V usage is TRBV4-3 and J usage is TRBJ1-1; D is unclear. From germline, CDR1 is LGHNA and CDR2 YSLEER. CDR3 length equals 13 residues. The ends were cut back, 1 base at V and 2 bases at J, with 5 bases in the middle. CDR3 loop: CASSQAVNTEAFF. Here the CDR3 DNA reads TGCGCCAGCAGCCAAGCAGTCAACACTGAAGCTTTCTTT.

V usage is TRBV18 and J usage is TRBJ1-1, with 11 nucleotides matching TRBD1. Germline values: CDR1 KGHSH, CDR2 LQKENI. The CDR3 contains 17 residues. Trimming cost V 2 bases and J 9 bases; bases outside gene matches: 14. CDR3 sequence (DNA): TGTGCCAGCTCACCAAGAGGACAGGGGGCGAGCAAAGGCAAAGCTTTCTTT. Translated: CASSPRGQGASKGKAFF.

The J gene is TRBJ2-7, the V gene TRBV4-1; TRBD2 aligns across 11 bases. V lost 4 bases, J lost 6 bases, and 20 bases stayed unmatched. Germline CDR1 and CDR2: MGHRA and YSYEKL. CDR3 size: 19 residues. The DNA of the CDR3 is TGCGCCAGCAGCCTCAAGACTAGCGGGACGACCCCAAGCTCGGGCGAGCAGTACTTC. Its protein is CASSLKTSGTTPSSGEQYF.

The V gene is TRBV5-4, the J gene TRBJ2-5; 13 nucleotides match TRBD2. The V gene end was trimmed by 4 bases and the J gene end by 4 bases; junction bases not matched to a gene: 7. Germline CDR1 and CDR2: SGHNT and YYREEE (reference sequence). This CDR3 contains 16 residues. The CDR3 here is CASSAGTSGIRETQYF. CDR3 bases: TGTGCCAGCAGCGCCGGGACTAGCGGGATCAGAGAGACCCAGTACTTC.

This rearrangement joins TRBV28 to TRBJ2-5; D possibly corresponds to TRBD2 (5 bases). The CDR3 has 15 residues. Germline V CDR1 and CDR2: MDHEN, SYDVKM. Trimming pared 7 bases from V and 2 bases from J, leaving 17 bases between. The CDR3 region has the DNA TGTGCCAGCAAGTCACGGGAACTTTTTCAAGAGACCCAGTACTTC. This encodes CASKSRELFQETQYF.

The rearrangement links TRBV18 to TRBJ1-5, with TRBD1 matching over 7 bases. The J segment lost 5 bases and the V segment lost 3 bases, leaving 4 bases of the junction unmatched. There are 14 residues in the CDR3. Germline CDR1 and CDR2: KGHSH and LQKENI. In DNA form, the CDR3 reads TGTGCCAGCTCACCGCTCAGGGGGGATCAGCCCCAGCATTTT. This encodes CASSPLRGDQPQHF.

V gene TRBV19 combines with J gene TRBJ2-3, with 9 bases that match TRBD2. Germline CDR1 and CDR2: LNHDA and SQIVND (reference sequence). Trimming removed 5 bases from V and 5 bases from J; junction bases left unmatched: 11. This CDR3 is built from 16 residues. The DNA for the CDR3 is TGTGCCAGTAGTCCCCTAGCGGGATCGCTTGGAGATACGCAGTATTTT. Amino acid sequence: CASSPLAGSLGDTQYF.

The chain combines TRBV6-5 with TRBJ1-1; maybe TRBD1 (5 bases). This CDR3 has 15 amino acids. V lost 5 bases and J 2 bases, leaving 15 bases between the germline ends. Germline values: CDR1 MNHEY, CDR2 SVGAGI. DNA of the CDR3: TGTGCCAGCAGTAGTCAGGCAGGGCGCAACACTGAAGCTTTCTTT. Translating it yields CASSSQAGRNTEAFF.

This chain uses TRBV18 with TRBJ2-5; TRBD1 agrees at 10 bases. The J call may be in error: the DNA end matches TRBJ2-7 better. Per germline, CDR1 KGHSH and CDR2 LQKENI. The CDR3 runs 15 residues. CDR3 protein: CASSPGTGASYEQYF. The CDR3 region has the DNA TGTGCCAGCTCGCCAGGGACAGGGGCTTCCTACGAGCAGTACTTC.

Only a few counts were recorded for this clone. The chain recombines TRBV28 with TRBJ2-1; tentative D call: TRBD1 (6 bases). The CDR3 length is 14 residues. V was shortened by 6 bases and J by 8 bases, with 17 bases between the two germline ends. From germline, CDR1 is MDHEN and CDR2 SYDVKM. CDR3 protein: CASSFRGSYDEQFF. CDR3 nucleotides: TGTGCCAGCAGCTTCAGGGGCAGTTACGATGAGCAGTTCTTC.

This clone was observed a single time. The chain combines TRBV27 with TRBJ2-1; 8 bases are shared with TRBD1. The germline V gene encodes CDR1 MNHEY and CDR2 SMNVEV (reference sequence). Trimming took 0 bases from V and 6 from J; bases not matched to a gene: 10. The CDR3 totals 17 residues. The CDR3 loop is CASSLSRTGQWRNEQFF. Here the CDR3 DNA reads TGTGCCAGCAGTTTATCCCGGACAGGGCAATGGCGCAATGAGCAGTTCTTC.

The rearrangement links TRBV30 to TRBJ1-1; D gene ambiguous. This CDR3 comprises 13 residues. Looked up from germline, CDR1 is GTSNPN and CDR2 is SVGIG (reference sequence). V was cut by 0 bases and J by 2 bases, with 7 bases left in between. This CDR3 reads CAWSVLVNTEAFF. Written as DNA, the CDR3 is TGTGCCTGGAGTGTACTAGTAAACACTGAAGCTTTCTTT.

The chain links TRBV7-9 to TRBJ1-5; TRBD1 agrees at 7 bases. Unmatched junction bases numbered 1, after V lost 2 bases and J lost 6 bases. Germline CDR1 and CDR2: SEHNR and FQNEAQ (reference sequence). The CDR3 totals 13 residues. CDR3 region: CASSLTGVQPQHF. CDR3 DNA sequence: TGTGCCAGCAGCTTAACAGGGGTTCAGCCCCAGCATTTT.